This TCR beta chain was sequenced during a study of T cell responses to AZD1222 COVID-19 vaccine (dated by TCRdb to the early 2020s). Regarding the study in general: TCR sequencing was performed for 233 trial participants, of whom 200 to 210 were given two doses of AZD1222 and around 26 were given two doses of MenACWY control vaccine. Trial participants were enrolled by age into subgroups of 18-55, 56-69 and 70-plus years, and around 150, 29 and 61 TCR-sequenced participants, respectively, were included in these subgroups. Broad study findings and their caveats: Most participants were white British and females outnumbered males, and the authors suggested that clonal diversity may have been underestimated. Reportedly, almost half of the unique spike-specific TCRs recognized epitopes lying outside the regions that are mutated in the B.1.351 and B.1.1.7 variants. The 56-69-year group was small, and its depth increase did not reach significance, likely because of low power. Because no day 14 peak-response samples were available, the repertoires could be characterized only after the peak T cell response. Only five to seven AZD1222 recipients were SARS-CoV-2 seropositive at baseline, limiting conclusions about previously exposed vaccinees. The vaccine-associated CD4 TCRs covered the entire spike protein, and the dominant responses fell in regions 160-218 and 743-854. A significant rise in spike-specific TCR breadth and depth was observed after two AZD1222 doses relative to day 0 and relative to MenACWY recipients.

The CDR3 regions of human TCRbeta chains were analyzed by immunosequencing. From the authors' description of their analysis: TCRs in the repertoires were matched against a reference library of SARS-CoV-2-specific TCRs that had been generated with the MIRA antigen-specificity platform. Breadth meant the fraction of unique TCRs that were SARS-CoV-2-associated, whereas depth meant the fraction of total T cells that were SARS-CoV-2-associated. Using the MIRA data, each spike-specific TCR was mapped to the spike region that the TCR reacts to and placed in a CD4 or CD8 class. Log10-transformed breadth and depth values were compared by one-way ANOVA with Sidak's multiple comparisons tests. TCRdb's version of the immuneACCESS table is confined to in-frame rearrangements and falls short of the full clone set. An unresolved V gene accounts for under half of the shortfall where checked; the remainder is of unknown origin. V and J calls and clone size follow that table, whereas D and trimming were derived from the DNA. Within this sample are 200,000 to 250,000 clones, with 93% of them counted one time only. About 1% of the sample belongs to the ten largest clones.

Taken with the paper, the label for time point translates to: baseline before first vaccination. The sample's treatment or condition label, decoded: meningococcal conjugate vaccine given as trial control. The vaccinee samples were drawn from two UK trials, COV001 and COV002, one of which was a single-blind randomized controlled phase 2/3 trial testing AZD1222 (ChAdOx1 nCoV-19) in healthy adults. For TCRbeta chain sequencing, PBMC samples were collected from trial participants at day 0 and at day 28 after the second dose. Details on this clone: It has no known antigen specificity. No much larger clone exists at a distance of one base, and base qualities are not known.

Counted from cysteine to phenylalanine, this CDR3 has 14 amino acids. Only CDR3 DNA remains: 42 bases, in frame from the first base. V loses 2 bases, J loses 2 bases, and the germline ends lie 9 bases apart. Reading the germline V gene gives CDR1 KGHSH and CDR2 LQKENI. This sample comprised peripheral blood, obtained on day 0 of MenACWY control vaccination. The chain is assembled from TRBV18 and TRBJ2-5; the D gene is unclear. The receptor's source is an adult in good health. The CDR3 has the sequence CASSPTTVQETQYF. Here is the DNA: TGTGCCAGCTCACCAACCACTGTTCAAGAGACCCAGTACTTC.